This TCR beta chain was obtained from a study of T cell repertoires in cytomegalovirus infection. At the level of the study: Based on public TCR beta signatures, there were indications of CMV infection and of a matching HLA type.

The CDR3 length is 13 residues. Trimming shortened V by 5 bases and J by 4 bases, and 10 bases separated the two germline ends. Per germline, CDR1 SGHTA and CDR2 FQGNSA. This clonotype was counted at least ten times. Its cognate antigen is unknown. Findings and limits, study-wide: HLA-C-restricted TCR beta clonotypes specific for CMV led the ex vivo response.

One entry per CDR3 protein results from TCRdb running MiXCR on the reads. The profile covers some 220,000 distinct CDR3 sequences, with 6.5% appearing a single time and about 6.3% taken by the ten largest. Source material: PBMCs. This TCR came from a human donor in good health (CMV status not recorded). Some clones in this sample may be carry-over from other donors' samples. The V gene is TRBV7-2, the J gene TRBJ2-3; D is unclear. CDR3 in amino acids: CASSRYIPDTQYF. CDR3 coding DNA: TGTGCCAGCAGCCGCTATATCCCAGATACGCAGTATTTT.